This record covers a single TCR beta chain. Its antigen is not identified. This specimen comes from a study of T-cell reconstitution after alpha-beta-depleted transplantation in children. Germline loops: CDR1 MGHRA, CDR2 YSYEKL. The CDR3 spans 12 residues. The V gene lost 1 base and the J gene lost 5 bases, with 5 bases spanning the gap. Study conclusions and caveats: About two months after transplant, alpha-beta T cells reportedly came from several hundred expanded graft clones.

Library preparation (for TCRbeta) was performed with unique molecular identifiers. TCRdb re-called the PCR reads through MiXCR, storing one row per CDR3 protein. Among around 200,000 distinct CDR3 sequences listed, 8.4% were seen once. The sequence was collected from a male patient between 2 and 10 years old who had a stem cell transplant for acute myeloid leukemia, so the T cells may come from the graft donor. The J gene is TRBJ2-5, the V gene TRBV4-1, with a weak D call TRBD2 (5 bases). This specimen was PBMCs, mostly from graft donor cells, taken 360 days after TCRalphabeta/CD19-depleted stem cell transplant. The CDR3 DNA sequence: TGCGCCAGCAGCCAAGTAGCGGAGACCCAGTACTTC. This sequence encodes CASSQVAETQYF.